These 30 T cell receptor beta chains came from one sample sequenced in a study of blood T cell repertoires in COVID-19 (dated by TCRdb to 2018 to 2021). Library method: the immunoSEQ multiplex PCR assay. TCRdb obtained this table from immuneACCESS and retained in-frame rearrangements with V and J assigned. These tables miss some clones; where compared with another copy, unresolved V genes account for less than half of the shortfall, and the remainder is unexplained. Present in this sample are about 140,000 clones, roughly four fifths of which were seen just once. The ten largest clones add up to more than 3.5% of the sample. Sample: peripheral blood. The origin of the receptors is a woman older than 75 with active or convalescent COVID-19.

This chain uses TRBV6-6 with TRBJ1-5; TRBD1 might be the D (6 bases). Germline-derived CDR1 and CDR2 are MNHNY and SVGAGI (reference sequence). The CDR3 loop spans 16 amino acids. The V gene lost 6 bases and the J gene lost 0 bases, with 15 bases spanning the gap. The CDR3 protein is CASRNPQGSSNQPQHF. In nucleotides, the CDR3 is TGTGCCAGCAGAAATCCTCAGGGGTCTAGCAATCAGCCCCAGCATTTT.

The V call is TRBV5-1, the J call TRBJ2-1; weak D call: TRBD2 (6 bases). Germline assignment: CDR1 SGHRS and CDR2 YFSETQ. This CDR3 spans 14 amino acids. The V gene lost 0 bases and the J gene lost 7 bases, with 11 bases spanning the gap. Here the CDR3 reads CASSLAWAGNEQFF. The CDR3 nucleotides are TGCGCCAGCAGCTTGGCGTGGGCGGGGAATGAGCAGTTCTTC.

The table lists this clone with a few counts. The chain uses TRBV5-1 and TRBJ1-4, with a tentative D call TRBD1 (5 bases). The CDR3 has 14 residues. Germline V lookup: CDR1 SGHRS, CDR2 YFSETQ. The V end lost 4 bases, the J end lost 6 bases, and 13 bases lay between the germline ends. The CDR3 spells CASSGAGLDEKLFF. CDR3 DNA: TGCGCCAGCAGCGGTGCGGGGCTGGATGAAAAACTGTTTTTT.

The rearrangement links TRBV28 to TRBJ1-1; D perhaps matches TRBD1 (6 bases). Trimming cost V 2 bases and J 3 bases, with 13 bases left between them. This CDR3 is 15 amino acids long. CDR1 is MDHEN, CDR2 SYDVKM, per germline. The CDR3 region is CASSLGSTGYTEAFF. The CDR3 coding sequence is TGTGCCAGCAGTTTAGGTTCAACAGGGTACACTGAAGCTTTCTTT.

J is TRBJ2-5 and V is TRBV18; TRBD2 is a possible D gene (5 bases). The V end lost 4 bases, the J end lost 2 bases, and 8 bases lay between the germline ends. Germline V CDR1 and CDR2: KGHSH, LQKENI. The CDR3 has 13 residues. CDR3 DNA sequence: TGTGCCAGCTCACTGGACTTACAAGAGACCCAGTACTTC. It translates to CASSLDLQETQYF.

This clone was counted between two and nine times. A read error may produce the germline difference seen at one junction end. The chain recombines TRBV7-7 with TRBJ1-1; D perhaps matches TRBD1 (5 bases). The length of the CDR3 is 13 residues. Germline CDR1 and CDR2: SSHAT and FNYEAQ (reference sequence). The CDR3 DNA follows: TGTGCTAGCAGCTTAGAGCAGGGCACTGAAGCTTTCTTT. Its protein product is CASSLEQGTEAFF. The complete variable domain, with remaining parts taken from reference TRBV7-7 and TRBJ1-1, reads GAGVSQSPRYKVTKRGQDVTLRCDPISSHATLYWYQQALGQGPEFLTYFNYEAQPDKSGLPSDRFSAERPEGSISTLTIQRTEQRDSAMYRCASSLEQGTEAFFGQGTRLTVV.

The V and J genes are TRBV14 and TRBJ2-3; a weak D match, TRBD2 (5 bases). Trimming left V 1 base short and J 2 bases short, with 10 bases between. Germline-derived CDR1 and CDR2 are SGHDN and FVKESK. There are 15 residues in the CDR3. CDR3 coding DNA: TGTGCCAGCAGCCAAGTCGGAGGATCCACAGATACGCAGTATTTT. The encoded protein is CASSQVGGSTDTQYF.

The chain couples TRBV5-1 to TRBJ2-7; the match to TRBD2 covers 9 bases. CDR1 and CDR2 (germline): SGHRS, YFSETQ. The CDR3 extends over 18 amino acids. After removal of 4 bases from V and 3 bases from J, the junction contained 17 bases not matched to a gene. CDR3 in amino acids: CASSGIHERGLAYYEQYF. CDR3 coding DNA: TGCGCCAGCAGCGGTATCCACGAACGGGGACTAGCTTACTACGAGCAGTACTTC.

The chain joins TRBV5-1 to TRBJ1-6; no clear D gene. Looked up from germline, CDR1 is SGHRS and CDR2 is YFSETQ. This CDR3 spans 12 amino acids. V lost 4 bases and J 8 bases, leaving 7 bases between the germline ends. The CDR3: CASSLPDSPLHF. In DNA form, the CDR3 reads TGCGCCAGCAGCCTCCCAGATTCACCCCTCCACTTT.

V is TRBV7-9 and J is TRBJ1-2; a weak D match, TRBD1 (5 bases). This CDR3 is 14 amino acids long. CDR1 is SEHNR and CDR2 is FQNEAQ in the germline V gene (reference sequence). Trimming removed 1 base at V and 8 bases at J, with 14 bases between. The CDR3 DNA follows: TGTGCCAGCAGCTTAGAACAGGTGCTCTCGGGCTACACCTTC. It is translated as CASSLEQVLSGYTF.

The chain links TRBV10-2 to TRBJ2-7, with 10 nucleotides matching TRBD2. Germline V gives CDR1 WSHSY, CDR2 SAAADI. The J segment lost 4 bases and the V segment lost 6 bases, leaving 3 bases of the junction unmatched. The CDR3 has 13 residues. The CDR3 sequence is CASSPGLAYEQYF. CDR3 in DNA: TGCGCCAGCAGCCCGGGACTAGCGTACGAGCAGTACTTC.

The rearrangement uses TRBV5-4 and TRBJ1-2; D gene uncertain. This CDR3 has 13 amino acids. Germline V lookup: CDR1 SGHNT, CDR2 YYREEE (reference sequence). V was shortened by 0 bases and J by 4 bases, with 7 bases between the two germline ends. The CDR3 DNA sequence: TGTGCCAGCAGCTTGGAGAGAGCCTATGGCTACACCTTC. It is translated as CASSLERAYGYTF.

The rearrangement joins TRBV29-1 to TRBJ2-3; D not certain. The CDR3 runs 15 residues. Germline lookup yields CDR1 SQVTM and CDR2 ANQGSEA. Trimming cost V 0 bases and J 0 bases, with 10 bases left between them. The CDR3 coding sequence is TGCAGCGTTGAAGATCACGGGTCCAGCACAGATACGCAGTATTTT. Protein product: CSVEDHGSSTDTQYF.

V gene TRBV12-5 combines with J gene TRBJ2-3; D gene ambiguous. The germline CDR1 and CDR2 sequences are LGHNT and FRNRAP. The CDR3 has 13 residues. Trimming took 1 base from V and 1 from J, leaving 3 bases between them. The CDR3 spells CASGLAGTDTQYF. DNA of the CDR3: TGTGCTAGTGGTTTGGCCGGCACAGATACGCAGTATTTT.

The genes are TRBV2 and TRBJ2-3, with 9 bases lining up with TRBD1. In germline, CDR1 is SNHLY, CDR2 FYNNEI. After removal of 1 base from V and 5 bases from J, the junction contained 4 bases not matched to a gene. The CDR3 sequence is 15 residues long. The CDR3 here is CASSEGTGVGDTQYF. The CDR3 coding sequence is TGTGCCAGCAGTGAAGGGACAGGGGTAGGAGATACGCAGTATTTT.

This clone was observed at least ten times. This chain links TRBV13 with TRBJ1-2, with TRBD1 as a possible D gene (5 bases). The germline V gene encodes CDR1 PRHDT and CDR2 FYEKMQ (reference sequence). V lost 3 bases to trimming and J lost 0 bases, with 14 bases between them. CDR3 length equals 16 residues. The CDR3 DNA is TGTGCCAGCAGCTTGGCCAGGGTGTGGGCTAACTATGGCTACACCTTC. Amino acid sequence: CASSLARVWANYGYTF.

CDR3 protein: CSASPASDYEQYF. CDR3 DNA: TGCAGTGCTAGTCCTGCTAGCGACTACGAGCAGTACTTC. The rearrangement links TRBV20-1 to TRBJ2-7, with D possibly TRBD2 on 6 matching bases. Per the germline V gene, CDR1 is DFQATT and CDR2 is SNEGSKA (reference sequence). This CDR3 is built from 13 residues. The V and J ends lost 3 bases and 3 bases respectively, with 12 bases between them.

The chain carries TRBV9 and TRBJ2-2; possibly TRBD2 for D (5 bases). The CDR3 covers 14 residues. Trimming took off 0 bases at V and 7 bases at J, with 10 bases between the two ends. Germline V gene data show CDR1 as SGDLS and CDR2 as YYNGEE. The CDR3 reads CASSVDRGIGELFF. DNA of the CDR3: TGTGCCAGCAGCGTAGACCGGGGTATCGGGGAGCTGTTTTTT. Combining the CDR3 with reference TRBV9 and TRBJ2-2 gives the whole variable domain DSGVTQTPKHLITATGQRVTLRCSPRSGDLSVYWYQQSLDQGLQFLIQYYNGEERAKGNILERFSAQQFPDLHSELNLSSLELGDSALYFCASSVDRGIGELFFGEGSRLTVL.

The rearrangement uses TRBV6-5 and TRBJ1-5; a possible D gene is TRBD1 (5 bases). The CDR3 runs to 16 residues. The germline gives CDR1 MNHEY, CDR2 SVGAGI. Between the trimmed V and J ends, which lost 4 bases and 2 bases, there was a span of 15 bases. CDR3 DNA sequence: TGTGCCAGCAGTTCCTGGGGCGGAGGGGGCAATCAGCCCCAGCATTTT. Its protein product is CASSSWGGGGNQPQHF.

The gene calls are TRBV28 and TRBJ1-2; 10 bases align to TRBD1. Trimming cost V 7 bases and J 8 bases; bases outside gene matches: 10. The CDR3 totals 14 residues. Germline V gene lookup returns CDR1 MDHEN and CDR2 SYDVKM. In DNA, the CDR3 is TGTGCCAGCACTCTATGGACAGGGGGTGTGGGCTACACCTTC. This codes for CASTLWTGGVGYTF.

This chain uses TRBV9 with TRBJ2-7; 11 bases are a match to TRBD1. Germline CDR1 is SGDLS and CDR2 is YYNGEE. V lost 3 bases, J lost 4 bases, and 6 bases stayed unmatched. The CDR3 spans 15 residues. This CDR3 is CASSAGTGGLYEQYF. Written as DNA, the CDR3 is TGTGCCAGCAGCGCTGGGACAGGGGGACTGTACGAGCAGTACTTC.

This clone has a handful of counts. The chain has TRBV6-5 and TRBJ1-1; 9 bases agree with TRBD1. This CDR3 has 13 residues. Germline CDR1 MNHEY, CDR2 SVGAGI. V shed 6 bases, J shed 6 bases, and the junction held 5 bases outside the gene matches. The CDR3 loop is CASRGTGTSEAFF. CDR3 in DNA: TGTGCCAGCAGAGGGACAGGGACTTCTGAAGCTTTCTTT.

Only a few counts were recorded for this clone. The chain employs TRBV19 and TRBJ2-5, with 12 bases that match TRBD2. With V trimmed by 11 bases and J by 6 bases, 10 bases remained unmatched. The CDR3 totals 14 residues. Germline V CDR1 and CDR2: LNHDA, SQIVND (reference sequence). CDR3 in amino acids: CASQTTSGGQTQYF. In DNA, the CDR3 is TGTGCCTCCCAGACGACTAGCGGGGGACAGACCCAGTACTTC.

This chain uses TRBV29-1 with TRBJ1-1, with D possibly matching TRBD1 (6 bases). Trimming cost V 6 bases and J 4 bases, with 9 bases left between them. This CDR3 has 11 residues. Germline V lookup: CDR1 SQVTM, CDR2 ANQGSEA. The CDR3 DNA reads TGCAGCGTCCTAGGGGGCACTGAAGCTTTCTTT. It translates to CSVLGGTEAFF. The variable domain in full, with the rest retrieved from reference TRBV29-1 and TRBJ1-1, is SAVISQKPSRDICQRGTSLTIQCQVDSQVTMMFWYRQQPGQSLTLIATANQGSEATYESGFVIDKFPISRPNLTFSTLTVSNMSPEDSSIYLCSVLGGTEAFFGQGTRLTVV.

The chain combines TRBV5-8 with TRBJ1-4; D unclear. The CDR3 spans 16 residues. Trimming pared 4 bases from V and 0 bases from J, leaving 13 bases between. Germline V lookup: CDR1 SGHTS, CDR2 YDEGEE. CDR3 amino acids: CASSHSNRATNEKLFF. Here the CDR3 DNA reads TGTGCCAGCAGCCACAGTAACAGAGCAACTAATGAAAAACTGTTTTTT.

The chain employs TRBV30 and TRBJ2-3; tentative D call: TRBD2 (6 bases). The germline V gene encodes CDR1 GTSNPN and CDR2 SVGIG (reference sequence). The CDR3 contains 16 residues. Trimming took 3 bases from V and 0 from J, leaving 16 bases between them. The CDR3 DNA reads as TGTGCCTGGAGGGCCGGGACTTGGACTAGCACAGATACGCAGTATTTT. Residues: CAWRAGTWTSTDTQYF. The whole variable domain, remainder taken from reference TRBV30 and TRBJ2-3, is SQTIHQWPATLVQPVGSPLSLECTVEGTSNPNLYWYRQAAGRGLQLLFYSVGIGQISSEVPQNLSASRPQDRQFILSSKKLLLSDSGFYLCAWRAGTWTSTDTQYFGPGTRLTVL.

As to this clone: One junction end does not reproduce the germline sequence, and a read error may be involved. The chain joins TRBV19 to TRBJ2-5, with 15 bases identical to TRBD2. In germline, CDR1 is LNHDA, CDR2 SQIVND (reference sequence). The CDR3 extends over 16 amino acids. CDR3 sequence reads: CASSLGLAGGQETRYF. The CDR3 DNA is TGTGCCAGTAGCCTGGGACTAGCGGGGGGCCAAGAGACCCGGTACTTC.

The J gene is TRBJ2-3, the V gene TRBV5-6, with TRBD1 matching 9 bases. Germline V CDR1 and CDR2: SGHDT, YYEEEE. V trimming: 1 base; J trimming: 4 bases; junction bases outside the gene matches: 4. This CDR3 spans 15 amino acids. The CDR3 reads CASSLIQGAADTQYF. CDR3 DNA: TGTGCCAGCAGCTTGATACAGGGGGCTGCAGATACGCAGTATTTT. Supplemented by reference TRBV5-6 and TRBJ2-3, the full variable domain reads DAGVTQSPTHLIKTRGQQVTLRCSPKSGHDTVSWYQQALGQGPQFIFQYYEEEERQRGNFPDRFSGHQFPNYSSELNVNALLLGDSALYLCASSLIQGAADTQYFGPGTRLTVL.

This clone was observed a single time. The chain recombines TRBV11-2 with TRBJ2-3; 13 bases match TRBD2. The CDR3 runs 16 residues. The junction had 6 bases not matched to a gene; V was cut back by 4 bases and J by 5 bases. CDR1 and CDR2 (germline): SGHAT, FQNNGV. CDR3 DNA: TGTGCCAGCAGCTCCACTAGCGGGGGGGCCGGAGATACGCAGTATTTT. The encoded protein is CASSSTSGGAGDTQYF.

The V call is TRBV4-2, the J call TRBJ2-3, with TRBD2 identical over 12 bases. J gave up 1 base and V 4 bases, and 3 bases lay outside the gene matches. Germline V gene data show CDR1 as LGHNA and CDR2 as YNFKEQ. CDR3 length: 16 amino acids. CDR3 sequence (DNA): TGTGCCAGCAGCCCATGGACTAGCGGGGGCACAGATACGCAGTATTTT. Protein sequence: CASSPWTSGGTDTQYF.